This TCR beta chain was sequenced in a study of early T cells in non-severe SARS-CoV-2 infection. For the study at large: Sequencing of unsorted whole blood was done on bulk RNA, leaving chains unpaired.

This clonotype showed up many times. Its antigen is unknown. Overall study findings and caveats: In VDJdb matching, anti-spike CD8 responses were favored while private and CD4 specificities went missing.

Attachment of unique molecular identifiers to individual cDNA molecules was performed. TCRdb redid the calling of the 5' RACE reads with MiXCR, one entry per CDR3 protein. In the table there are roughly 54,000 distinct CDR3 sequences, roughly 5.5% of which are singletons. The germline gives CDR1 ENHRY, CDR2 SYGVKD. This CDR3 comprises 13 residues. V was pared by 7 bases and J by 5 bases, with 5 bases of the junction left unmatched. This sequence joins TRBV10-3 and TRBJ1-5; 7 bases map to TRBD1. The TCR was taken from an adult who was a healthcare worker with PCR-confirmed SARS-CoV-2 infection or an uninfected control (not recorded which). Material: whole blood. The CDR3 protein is CAITQGNHQPQHF. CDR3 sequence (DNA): TGTGCCATCACACAGGGGAACCATCAGCCCCAGCATTTT.